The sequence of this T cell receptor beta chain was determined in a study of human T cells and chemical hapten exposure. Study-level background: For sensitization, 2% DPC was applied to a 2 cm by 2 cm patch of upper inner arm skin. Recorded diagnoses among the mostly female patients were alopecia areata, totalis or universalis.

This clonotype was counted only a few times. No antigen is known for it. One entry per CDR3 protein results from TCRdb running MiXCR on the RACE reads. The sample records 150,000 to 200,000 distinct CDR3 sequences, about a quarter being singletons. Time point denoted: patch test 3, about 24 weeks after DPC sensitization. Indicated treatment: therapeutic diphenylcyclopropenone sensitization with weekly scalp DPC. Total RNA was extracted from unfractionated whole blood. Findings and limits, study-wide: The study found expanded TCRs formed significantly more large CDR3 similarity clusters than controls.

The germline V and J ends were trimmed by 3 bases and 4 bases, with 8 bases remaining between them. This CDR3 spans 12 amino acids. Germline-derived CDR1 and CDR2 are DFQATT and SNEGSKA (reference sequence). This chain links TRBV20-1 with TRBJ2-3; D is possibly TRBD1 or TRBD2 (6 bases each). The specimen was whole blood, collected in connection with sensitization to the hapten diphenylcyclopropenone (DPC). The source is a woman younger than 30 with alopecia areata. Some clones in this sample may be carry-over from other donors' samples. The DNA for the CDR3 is TGCAGTGCTAGCGGGGGCGCAGATACGCAGTATTTT. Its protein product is CSASGGADTQYF.